The 10 T cell receptor beta chains below were found in one sample sequenced in a study of control samples from healthy donors and cancer patients. Here immunoSEQ multiplex PCR was the method, and the copy in TCRdb shows in-frame clones only, minus some. The table records about 84,000 clones, about nine tenths of them present only once. Material for sequencing was blood. These receptors all stem from a man in his fifties in good health.

This clone has more than one count but fewer than ten. This chain uses TRBV10-3 with TRBJ1-1; D possibly corresponds to TRBD1 (6 bases). V lost 4 bases and J 1 base, leaving 13 bases between the germline ends. The V gene's germline CDR1 is ENHRY and CDR2 SYGVKD. This CDR3 spans 15 amino acids. CDR3 amino acids: CAISAGVGKNTEAFF. For the CDR3, the DNA is TGTGCCATCAGTGCAGGGGTCGGGAAGAACACTGAAGCTTTCTTT.

A note on this clone: Other DNA sequences in this sample translate to the same CDR3. The chain employs TRBV5-6 and TRBJ1-2; tentatively, D is TRBD1 (5 bases). The CDR3 loop spans 12 amino acids. Germline CDR1 reads SGHDT; CDR2 reads YYEEEE. V was trimmed by 3 bases and J by 7 bases, leaving 10 bases between them. The CDR3 DNA sequence: TGTGCCAGCAGCTGGATGGGGGGTGGCTACACCTTC. Protein: CASSWMGGGYTF.

V is TRBV7-9 and J is TRBJ1-5; D gene ambiguous. The CDR3 has 15 amino acids. Germline V gives CDR1 SEHNR, CDR2 FQNEAQ (reference sequence). The V gene lost 5 bases and the J gene lost 5 bases, with 16 bases spanning the gap. The CDR3 here is CASSAGHADYQPQHF. Here the CDR3 DNA reads TGTGCCAGCAGCGCAGGCCATGCCGATTATCAGCCCCAGCATTTT. The complete variable domain, with remaining parts taken from reference TRBV7-9 and TRBJ1-5, reads DTGVSQNPRHKITKRGQNVTFRCDPISEHNRLYWYRQTLGQGPEFLTYFQNEAQLEKSRLLSDRFSAERPKGSFSTLEIQRTEQGDSAMYLCASSAGHADYQPQHFGDGTRLSIL.

V and J are TRBV5-1 and TRBJ1-1; perhaps TRBD1 as D (5 bases). Trimming stripped 4 bases from V and 0 bases from J, with 28 bases between. The CDR3 is 20 residues long. CDR1 SGHRS and CDR2 YFSETQ come from the germline V gene. As DNA, the CDR3 is TGCGCCAGCAGCCGCTTTTCTATAAGGGGTCGAGTGGGTTTGAACACTGAAGCTTTCTTT. Residues: CASSRFSIRGRVGLNTEAFF. Drawing the rest from reference TRBV5-1 and TRBJ1-1, the complete variable domain is KAGVTQTPRYLIKTRGQQVTLSCSPISGHRSVSWYQQTPGQGLQFLFEYFSETQRNKGNFPGRFSGRQFSNSRSEMNVSTLELGDSALYLCASSRFSIRGRVGLNTEAFFGQGTRLTVV.

The gene calls are TRBV5-1 and TRBJ1-2, with a tentative D call TRBD1 (5 bases). This CDR3 comprises 14 residues. Germline V gene sequence: CDR1 SGHRS, CDR2 YFSETQ. V gave up 4 bases and J gave up 6 bases, with 16 bases separating them. CDR3 residues: CASSGRGTFDGYTF. CDR3 coding DNA: TGCGCCAGCAGCGGACGAGGGACCTTCGATGGCTACACCTTC.

The chain has TRBV24-1 and TRBJ2-5; 11 positions match TRBD2. CDR3 length: 16 amino acids. The germline V gene has CDR1 KGHDR and CDR2 SFDVKD. J was trimmed by 0 bases and V by 3 bases; bases with no gene match: 2. CDR3 nucleotides: TGTGCCACCAGTGATGGGACTAGCGGATACCAAGAGACCCAGTACTTC. Its protein is CATSDGTSGYQETQYF.

The gene calls are TRBV18 and TRBJ1-2, with D unresolved. V lost 1 base and J lost 0, with 9 bases in between. The CDR3 is made up of 15 amino acids. Germline lookup yields CDR1 KGHSH and CDR2 LQKENI. This chain's CDR3 is CASSPRGNPNYGYTF. CDR3 sequence (DNA): TGTGCCAGCTCACCACGGGGTAACCCTAACTATGGCTACACCTTC.

This clone was counted once. The chain couples TRBV12-5 to TRBJ1-2, with D unresolved. This CDR3 has 12 amino acids. The V and J ends lost 9 bases and 4 bases respectively, with 12 bases between them. Germline V gives CDR1 LGHNT, CDR2 FRNRAP. The CDR3 coding sequence is TGTGCTAGCGCGGATCGTGGCTATGGCTACACCTTC. This codes for CASADRGYGYTF.

This chain joins TRBV6-5 and TRBJ1-6, with TRBD1 matching 10 bases. This CDR3 has 15 residues. The V gene end was trimmed by 7 bases and the J gene end by 5 bases; junction bases not matched to a gene: 5. Germline loops: CDR1 MNHEY, CDR2 SVGAGI. CDR3 residues: CASTGDRGNNSPLHF. The CDR3 coding sequence is TGTGCCAGCACCGGGGACAGGGGAAATAATTCACCCCTCCACTTT.

The CDR3 nucleotides are TGTGCCAGCAGTTCCTCCGACAGGGCCACTGAAGCTTTCTTT. Translating it yields CASSSSDRATEAFF. The V call is TRBV6-6, the J call TRBJ1-1; TRBD1 matches at 7 bases. The CDR3 is 14 residues long. The germline gives CDR1 MNHNY, CDR2 SVGAGI (reference sequence). V shed 4 bases and J 4 bases; nucleotides not matched to a gene: 6.